Listed below are T cell receptor beta chains from one sample, sequenced in a study of blood T cell repertoires in COVID-19. Generated by immunoSEQ multiplex PCR, the TCRdb table keeps only in-frame clones and is missing some. The profile covers 25,000 or so clones, with approximately 93% appearing a single time and about 3.9% taken by the ten largest. Sequencing input: peripheral blood. Every receptor here comes from a human donor with active COVID-19. The donor label of this sample is uncertain. The CDR3 runs from the conserved cysteine through the conserved F or W. Expanded clones are given a class, and other clones once, few, many or no size at all.

v_gene | abundance | CDR3aa
TRBV6-5 | NA | CASSRGRGSEAFF
TRBV21-1 | once | CASSTPVDSPLHF
TRBV4-1 | once | CASSQDAMRGGRNTEAFF
TRBV5-1 | NA | CASSQIAGPGNEQFF
TRBV5-4 | NA | CASSGTAGGLYEQYF
TRBV27 | NA | CASRTGQVTDTQYF
TRBV4-1 | NA | CASSRSGGEVDTQYF
TRBV18 | NA | CASSPPGTSGGEQFF
TRBV5-6 | once | CASSLRETLNNEQFF
TRBV5-1 | NA | CASSLAARDSPLHF
TRBV7-7 | once | CASSKDRVETQYF